One and the same sample provided the 23 T cell receptor beta chains below, sequenced in a study of cytomegalovirus exposure and HLA in healthy donors. With 60 Vbeta and 13 Jbeta primers, the PCR was carried out. TCRdb keeps only in-frame clones here, not all; method: immunoSEQ multiplex PCR. The sample yields around 150,000 clones, about 75% seen once. Sequenced input: PBMCs. The receptors here all came from a female donor in good health and CMV-seronegative.

This clone occurred a few times. This chain joins TRBV19 and TRBJ2-7; D uncertain. V lost 2 bases and J 3 bases, leaving 14 bases between the germline ends. Germline CDR1 reads LNHDA; CDR2 reads SQIVND (reference sequence). CDR3 length: 15 residues. CDR3 in amino acids: CASSIRQEGYYEQYF. The CDR3 DNA follows: TGTGCCAGTAGTATAAGGCAGGAAGGATACTACGAGCAGTACTTC.

The gene calls are TRBV5-4 and TRBJ2-2; 8 bases align to TRBD2. V lost 5 bases, J lost 6 bases, and 9 bases stayed unmatched. Germline V lookup: CDR1 SGHNT, CDR2 YYREEE (reference sequence). The CDR3 covers 15 residues. CDR3 protein: CASRERERSPGELFF. CDR3 DNA: TGTGCCAGCAGGGAGCGGGAGCGATCCCCCGGGGAGCTGTTTTTT.

The chain uses TRBV6-1 and TRBJ2-3; 7 bases map to TRBD2. Germline assignment: CDR1 MNHNS and CDR2 SASEGT. J gave up 1 base and V 2 bases, and 9 bases lay outside the gene matches. The CDR3 is made up of 17 amino acids. For the CDR3, the DNA is TGTGCCAGCAGTGAACCAATTAGCGGGTTAGGCACAGATACGCAGTATTTT. Its protein is CASSEPISGLGTDTQYF.

This rearrangement joins TRBV6-1 to TRBJ1-1; 7 positions agree with TRBD1. V lost 8 bases, J lost 5 bases, and 14 bases stayed unmatched. The germline gives CDR1 MNHNS, CDR2 SASEGT. The CDR3 runs to 15 residues. DNA for the CDR3: TGTGCCAGCGCCCGATTCGTACAGGGGAGTACTGAAGCTTTCTTT. Translated: CASARFVQGSTEAFF.

The gene calls are TRBV7-9 and TRBJ2-7, with a weak D call TRBD2 (6 bases). CDR1 and CDR2 (germline): SEHNR, FQNEAQ (reference sequence). CDR3 size: 15 residues. V was clipped by 5 bases and J by 5 bases, with 19 bases between them. CDR3 nucleotides: TGTGCCAGCAGCCAGAGGAGCGGGCAAGGACACGAGCAGTACTTC. Its translation is CASSQRSGQGHEQYF.

The chain has TRBV6-5 and TRBJ2-2, with TRBD2 identical over 7 bases. Germline V gives CDR1 MNHEY, CDR2 SVGAGI. The CDR3 loop spans 14 amino acids. The trim removed 4 bases at V and 7 bases at J, leaving 6 bases unmatched. The chain's CDR3 is CASSLSGRGGELFF. The DNA for the CDR3 is TGTGCCAGCAGTTTGTCAGGGAGGGGCGGGGAGCTGTTTTTT.

The CDR3 protein is CASSLGTSSGDTQYF. The CDR3 DNA is TGTGCCAGCAGCTTGGGGACTAGTAGTGGGGATACGCAGTATTTT. The chain is built from TRBV7-2 and TRBJ2-3; 8 nucleotides agree with TRBD2. The CDR3 extends over 15 amino acids. Germline V gene sequence: CDR1 SGHTA, CDR2 FQGNSA. After removal of 3 bases from V and 6 bases from J, the junction contained 8 bases not matched to a gene.

V gene TRBV9 combines with J gene TRBJ2-7; 11 positions match TRBD2. The germline gives CDR1 SGDLS, CDR2 YYNGEE. The V segment lost 3 bases and the J segment 3 bases; nucleotides outside the gene matches: 8. The length of the CDR3 is 16 residues. CDR3 protein: CASSAGGTSGYYEQYF. Here the CDR3 DNA reads TGTGCCAGCAGCGCGGGGGGGACTAGCGGATACTACGAGCAGTACTTC.

This sequence joins TRBV9 and TRBJ2-5; D may be TRBD2 (6 bases). Germline V gene lookup returns CDR1 SGDLS and CDR2 YYNGEE. Between the trimmed V and J ends, which lost 1 base and 1 base, there was a span of 11 bases. The CDR3 has 15 amino acids. The CDR3 here is CASSVYGLSQETQYF. CDR3 coding DNA: TGTGCCAGCAGCGTATACGGACTATCCCAAGAGACCCAGTACTTC.

The chain combines TRBV6-6 with TRBJ1-1; TRBD1 might be the D (6 bases). This CDR3 region has 14 residues. The germline CDR1 and CDR2 sequences are MNHNY and SVGAGI (reference sequence). Trimming removed 2 bases from V and 3 bases from J, with 10 bases in between. The DNA for the CDR3 is TGTGCCAGCAGTTACGTCCAGGGGTACACTGAAGCTTTCTTT. Translating gives CASSYVQGYTEAFF.

There are a few counts of this clone. The chain has TRBV6-5 and TRBJ2-7, with D possibly matching TRBD2 (5 bases). V was cut by 4 bases and J by 2 bases, with 12 bases left in between. Germline CDR1 reads MNHEY; CDR2 reads SVGAGI. The CDR3 spans 14 residues. Written as DNA, the CDR3 is TGTGCCAGCAGTTCGAGGACTCCCGCCTACGAGCAGTACTTC. Translation gives CASSSRTPAYEQYF.

The V and J genes are TRBV5-1 and TRBJ2-2, with D tentatively TRBD1 (7 bases). The germline gives CDR1 SGHRS, CDR2 YFSETQ. The CDR3 runs to 15 residues. Trimming stripped 6 bases from V and 2 bases from J, with 14 bases between. Here the CDR3 reads CASTRGGGNTGELFF. The CDR3 DNA sequence: TGCGCCAGCACCCGCGGAGGGGGCAACACCGGGGAGCTGTTTTTT.

The chain uses TRBV27 and TRBJ1-1; 7 nucleotides line up with TRBD1. The CDR3 sequence is 17 residues long. CDR1 and CDR2 from the germline V gene are MNHEY and SMNVEV (reference sequence). J was trimmed by 0 bases and V by 2 bases; bases with no gene match: 9. CDR3 coding DNA: TGTGCCAGCAGTTTAGTACCCCCGACAGGGTTGAACACTGAAGCTTTCTTT. Its translation: CASSLVPPTGLNTEAFF.

The chain links TRBV5-1 to TRBJ1-1, with 8 bases matching TRBD1. The J segment lost 4 bases and the V segment lost 2 bases, leaving 7 bases of the junction unmatched. This CDR3 contains 15 residues. CDR1 and CDR2 from the germline V gene are SGHRS and YFSETQ. The CDR3 protein is CASSLQGVFGTEAFF. CDR3 DNA sequence: TGCGCCAGCAGCTTACAGGGGGTATTTGGCACTGAAGCTTTCTTT.

The chain is built from TRBV30 and TRBJ1-1; 8 nucleotides match TRBD1. The CDR3 spans 13 residues. Losses at the gene ends were 3 bases for V and 3 bases for J; bases not matched to a gene: 3. CDR1 is GTSNPN, CDR2 SVGIG, per germline (reference sequence). CDR3 sequence: CAWSGGQDTEAFF. The CDR3 nucleotides read TGTGCCTGGAGCGGGGGACAGGACACTGAAGCTTTCTTT.

This clone was seen just once. The chain has TRBV27 and TRBJ2-7; 7 bases are a match to TRBD1. Germline V CDR1 and CDR2: MNHEY, SMNVEV (reference sequence). This CDR3 comprises 17 residues. V trimming: 3 bases; J trimming: 4 bases; junction bases outside the gene matches: 15. Written as DNA, the CDR3 is TGTGCCAGCAGTTTCCGTAACAGGGGACCTCTATATTACGAGCAGTACTTC. Residues: CASSFRNRGPLYYEQYF.

This sequence joins TRBV7-9 and TRBJ2-5; 7 nucleotides match TRBD1. The CDR3 has 16 residues. V shed 5 bases and J 1 base; nucleotides not matched to a gene: 10. The germline V gene encodes CDR1 SEHNR and CDR2 FQNEAQ (reference sequence). CDR3 region: CASSPYGQDLQETQYF. The CDR3 region has the DNA TGTGCCAGCAGCCCCTACGGACAGGACCTCCAAGAGACCCAGTACTTC.

This chain connects TRBV27 to TRBJ2-3; 12 positions agree with TRBD2. Per germline, CDR1 MNHEY and CDR2 SMNVEV (reference sequence). V was clipped by 2 bases and J by 3 bases; unmatched bases: 6. The CDR3 covers 17 residues. As DNA, the CDR3 is TGTGCCAGCAGTTTAAGGCGACTAGCGGGGGTGACAGATACGCAGTATTTT. This gives the protein CASSLRRLAGVTDTQYF.

V and J are TRBV4-1 and TRBJ2-6; no reliable D call. This CDR3 spans 17 amino acids. Germline V gene data show CDR1 as MGHRA and CDR2 as YSYEKL. Trimming stripped 0 bases from V and 0 bases from J, with 9 bases between. The CDR3: CASSQDFRSSGANVLTF. Written as DNA, the CDR3 is TGCGCCAGCAGCCAAGACTTTAGGAGCTCTGGGGCCAACGTCCTGACTTTC.

The chain recombines TRBV6-5 with TRBJ1-5; D is undetermined. V was clipped by 6 bases and J by 4 bases, with 7 bases between them. This CDR3 has 12 amino acids. In germline, CDR1 is MNHEY, CDR2 SVGAGI. CDR3 nucleotides: TGTGCCAGCAGGACGGGGAATCAGCCCCAGCATTTT. Translating gives CASRTGNQPQHF.

V usage is TRBV7-3 and J usage is TRBJ2-1; maybe TRBD2 (6 bases). Trimming left V 1 base short and J 5 bases short, with 9 bases between. The CDR3 extends over 14 amino acids. Germline V lookup: CDR1 SGHTA, CDR2 FQGTGA. The CDR3: CASSLSWGDNEQFF. The CDR3 nucleotides read TGTGCCAGCAGCTTAAGCTGGGGGGACAATGAGCAGTTCTTC.

This clone has just one count. The chain recombines TRBV30 with TRBJ1-2; maybe TRBD1 (5 bases). CDR1 and CDR2 (germline): GTSNPN, SVGIG (reference sequence). The CDR3 length is 10 residues. V was trimmed by 6 bases and J by 8 bases, leaving 10 bases between them. The CDR3 DNA follows: TGTGCCTGCGAACGGGGGGGCTACACCTTC. It codes for CACERGGYTF.

The chain has TRBV5-4 and TRBJ2-7; the D is unclear. Germline V gene sequence: CDR1 SGHNT, CDR2 YYREEE (reference sequence). The CDR3 contains 13 residues. Trimming took off 0 bases at V and 7 bases at J, with 11 bases between the two ends. CDR3 in amino acids: CASSLEAGLEQYF. The DNA for the CDR3 is TGTGCCAGCAGCTTGGAGGCAGGTTTGGAGCAGTACTTC.